Shown below are 14 T cell receptor beta chains from a single sample sequenced in a study of sequential checkpoint blockade in melanoma. The sample's treatment: randomized to nivolumab then ipilimumab (arm A) or the reverse (arm B). Clones were read by immunoSEQ multiplex PCR, and TCRdb kept only the in-frame ones, dropping some. The sample contains over 25,000 clones, approximately 77% of which appear only once. The sample consisted of CD8+ T cells sorted from blood (inferred from file names), taken from a patient given nivolumab and ipilimumab in sequence. The receptors were sampled from a human donor with melanoma.

The V gene is TRBV9, the J gene TRBJ1-2; TRBD1 matches at 8 bases. Germline V lookup: CDR1 SGDLS, CDR2 YYNGEE. The CDR3 is 15 amino acids. Trimming removed 3 bases from V and 2 bases from J; junction bases left unmatched: 6. In DNA, the CDR3 is TGTGCCAGCAGCGGACTGGACAGGGTGAACTATGGCTACACCTTC. Protein sequence: CASSGLDRVNYGYTF.

The V gene is TRBV7-9, the J gene TRBJ2-1; TRBD1 agrees at 7 bases. The CDR3 has 14 amino acids. J gave up 3 bases and V 3 bases, and 2 bases lay outside the gene matches. Germline assignment: CDR1 SEHNR and CDR2 FQNEAQ (reference sequence). The CDR3 reads CASSLPGGYNEQFF. The CDR3 region has the DNA TGTGCCAGCAGCTTGCCAGGGGGCTACAATGAGCAGTTCTTC.

The chain couples TRBV7-9 to TRBJ2-2, with D tentatively TRBD2 (6 bases). Trimming stripped 6 bases from V and 6 bases from J, with 17 bases between. The CDR3 covers 15 residues. Germline CDR1 reads SEHNR; CDR2 reads FQNEAQ (reference sequence). CDR3: CASSLAQGAAGELFF. CDR3 DNA sequence: TGTGCCAGCAGTCTAGCGCAGGGAGCCGCCGGGGAGCTGTTTTTT.

The V gene is TRBV28, the J gene TRBJ2-1; a possible D gene is TRBD2 (6 bases). With 3 bases removed from V and 6 bases from J, the gap between germline ends came to 15 bases. This CDR3 comprises 15 residues. Germline assignment: CDR1 MDHEN and CDR2 SYDVKM. The CDR3 protein is CASSFLGEESNEQFF. The CDR3 nucleotides are TGTGCCAGCAGTTTTCTGGGGGAGGAAAGCAATGAGCAGTTCTTC.

This chain connects TRBV5-1 to TRBJ2-1, with a possible D match to TRBD2 (5 bases). The CDR3 is made up of 9 amino acids. Between the trimmed V and J ends, which lost 8 bases and 8 bases, there was a span of 5 bases. CDR1 and CDR2 from the germline V gene are SGHRS and YFSETQ. The CDR3 is CAREDEQFF. The CDR3 region has the DNA TGCGCCAGGGAGGATGAGCAGTTCTTC.

The rearrangement links TRBV7-8 to TRBJ2-7; D is possibly TRBD1 (6 bases). The CDR3 extends over 16 amino acids. Trimming cost V 1 base and J 1 base, with 14 bases left between them. From germline, CDR1 is SGHVS and CDR2 FQNEAQ. The CDR3 sequence is CASSLEPDSESYEQYF. The DNA for the CDR3 is TGTGCCAGCAGCTTAGAGCCGGACAGTGAGTCCTACGAGCAGTACTTC.

This chain connects TRBV30 to TRBJ1-1, with D possibly TRBD1 on 5 matching bases. The V end was cut by 4 bases, the J end by 7 bases, with 13 bases between. Germline lookup yields CDR1 GTSNPN and CDR2 SVGIG (reference sequence). This CDR3 is built from 12 residues. Written as DNA, the CDR3 is TGTGCCTGGATGCCAGGGCAGATTGAAGCTTTCTTT. Its protein product is CAWMPGQIEAFF. The whole variable domain, filled in from reference TRBV30 and TRBJ1-1, reads SQTIHQWPATLVQPVGSPLSLECTVEGTSNPNLYWYRQAAGRGLQLLFYSVGIGQISSEVPQNLSASRPQDRQFILSSKKLLLSDSGFYLCAWMPGQIEAFFGQGTRLTVV.

The count of this clone is one. The V gene is TRBV7-9, the J gene TRBJ1-2; 7 nucleotides line up with TRBD1. From germline, CDR1 is SEHNR and CDR2 FQNEAQ (reference sequence). J gave up 7 bases and V 5 bases, and 10 bases lay outside the gene matches. The CDR3 runs 14 residues. The CDR3 DNA reads TGTGCCAGCAGCCCAATCCTAGGGGGCGCTGGCTACACCTTC. Protein product: CASSPILGGAGYTF. The full variable domain, rest sourced from reference TRBV7-9 and TRBJ1-2, is DTGVSQNPRHKITKRGQNVTFRCDPISEHNRLYWYRQTLGQGPEFLTYFQNEAQLEKSRLLSDRFSAERPKGSFSTLEIQRTEQGDSAMYLCASSPILGGAGYTFGSGTRLTVV.

This clone was observed a handful of times. V is TRBV7-8 and J is TRBJ2-7, with D tentatively TRBD1 (5 bases). The CDR3 has 15 residues. Trimming took 7 bases from V and 0 from J, leaving 16 bases between them. Germline V CDR1 and CDR2: SGHVS, FQNEAQ. CDR3 sequence: CASTDRGAISYEQYF. The CDR3, as DNA: TGTGCCAGCACCGACCGTGGGGCGATCTCCTACGAGCAGTACTTC.

The rearrangement links TRBV29-1 to TRBJ2-7; D gene unclear. Deletions cut 2 bases from V and 6 bases from J, with 11 bases between. From germline, CDR1 is SQVTM and CDR2 ANQGSEA. This CDR3 has 12 amino acids. The CDR3 nucleotides read TGCAGCGTTGAAAAACGGCGCGGCGAGCAGTACTTC. It translates to CSVEKRRGEQYF.

This clone was counted between two and nine times. This chain connects TRBV5-1 to TRBJ2-7, with D perhaps matching TRBD2 (5 bases). CDR3 length: 12 residues. Looked up from germline, CDR1 is SGHRS and CDR2 is YFSETQ. Trimming took off 4 bases at V and 2 bases at J, with 7 bases between the two ends. CDR3 bases: TGCGCCAGCAGCCCCGGGACCTACGAGCAGTACTTC. Protein product: CASSPGTYEQYF.

The J gene is TRBJ1-1, the V gene TRBV6-6, with 8 bases fitting TRBD1. Germline V CDR1 and CDR2: MNHNY, SVGAGI (reference sequence). V dropped 2 bases and J dropped 6; count of bases not matched to a gene: 5. The CDR3 is 14 residues long. The CDR3 region has the DNA TGTGCCAGCAGTTACCCTGACAGGGGCCCTGAAGCTTTCTTT. Translated: CASSYPDRGPEAFF.

This clone has a handful of counts. The chain recombines TRBV7-6 with TRBJ1-3; D gene uncertain. The CDR3 sequence is 11 residues long. Looked up from germline, CDR1 is SGHVS and CDR2 is FNYEAQ. Trimming took 3 bases from V and 7 from J, leaving 4 bases between them. In nucleotides, the CDR3 is TGTGCCAGCAGCTTTTCGAACACCATATATTTT. It encodes CASSFSNTIYF.

This chain uses TRBV14 with TRBJ2-2; D remains unclear. CDR3 size: 13 residues. Germline CDR1 reads SGHDN; CDR2 reads FVKESK. V lost 1 base to trimming and J lost 4 bases, with 4 bases between them. The CDR3 sequence: CASSQASTGELFF. The DNA for the CDR3 is TGTGCCAGCAGCCAAGCGAGCACCGGGGAGCTGTTTTTT.